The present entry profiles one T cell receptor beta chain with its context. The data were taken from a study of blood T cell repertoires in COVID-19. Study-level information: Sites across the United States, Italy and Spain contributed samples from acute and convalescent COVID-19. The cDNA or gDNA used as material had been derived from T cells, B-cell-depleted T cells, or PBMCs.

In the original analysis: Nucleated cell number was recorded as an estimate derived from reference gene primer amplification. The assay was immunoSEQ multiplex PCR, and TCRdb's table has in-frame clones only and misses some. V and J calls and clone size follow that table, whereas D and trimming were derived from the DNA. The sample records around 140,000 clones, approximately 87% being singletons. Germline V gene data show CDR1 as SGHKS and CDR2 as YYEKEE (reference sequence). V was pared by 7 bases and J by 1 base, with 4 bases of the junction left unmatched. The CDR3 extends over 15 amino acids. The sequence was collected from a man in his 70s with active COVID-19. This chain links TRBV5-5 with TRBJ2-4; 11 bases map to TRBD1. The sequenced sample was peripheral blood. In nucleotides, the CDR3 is TGTGCCAGCTCCGGACAGGGGGCGGCCAAAAACATTCAGTACTTC. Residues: CASSGQGAAKNIQYF.